This TCR beta chain was found in a study of cytomegalovirus exposure and HLA in healthy donors. General observations from the study: Most of the TCR beta V segments (in an earlier analysis) were productive either about 87% or about 30% of the time.

Donors likely had unrecorded immune exposures despite being nominally healthy when sampled. This clone turned up a few times. Its antigen is still unknown. 60 Vbeta and 13 Jbeta primers were used in PCR. Measured with immunoSEQ multiplex PCR; TCRdb has only the in-frame clones, and not every one. The table lists more than 100,000 clones, roughly 63% of them singletons. The sample comprised PBMCs. The source is a man in his forties or fifties in good health and CMV-seropositive.

The CDR3 loop is CASTPRGRETQYF. The CDR3 coding sequence is TGTGCCAGTACCCCGCGGGGGAGAGAGACCCAGTACTTC. V gene TRBV19 combines with J gene TRBJ2-5; 7 positions agree with TRBD2. This CDR3 has 13 residues. CDR1 is LNHDA, CDR2 SQIVND, per germline (reference sequence). Trimming cost V 7 bases and J 4 bases; bases outside gene matches: 6.